This TCR beta chain comes out of a study of cytomegalovirus exposure and HLA in healthy donors. In the PCR, 60 Vbeta and 13 Jbeta primers were used. The table came from immunoSEQ multiplex PCR; TCRdb's copy has only in-frame clones and leaves some out. Of roughly 150,000 clones in the sample, roughly 67% were seen once. CDR1 and CDR2 (germline): LGHNA, YSLEER. Trimming took 0 bases from V and 4 from J; bases not matched to a gene: 9. The CDR3 loop spans 18 amino acids. This sequence was found in a woman younger than 35 in good health and CMV-seropositive. Sequenced material: PBMCs. The chain couples TRBV4-3 to TRBJ2-2, with 9 bases identical to TRBD1. The CDR3 loop reads CASSQDRGQGSLTGELFF. The CDR3 DNA reads TGCGCCAGCAGCCAAGATCGGGGACAGGGAAGTCTCACCGGGGAGCTGTTTTTT.